A selection of T cell receptor beta chains follows, all from one sample in a study of breast tumors, draining lymph nodes, adjacent tissues. TCRdb re-derived calls from the multiplex PCR reads in MiXCR, one entry per CDR3 protein. In the table there are 13,000 or so distinct CDR3 sequences, roughly 53% of which are singletons. Sequencing input: tumor-adjacent breast tissue. The receptors derive from a female donor with breast cancer. Some clones in this sample may be carry-over from other donors' samples. CDR3s include the opening cysteine and the closing phenylalanine or tryptophan. A D gene is named only where the DNA matches it firmly. Where a row states a size, it is once, few, many or the class of an expanded clone; other rows omit it.

j_call: TRBJ1-6; v_call: TRBV7-2; d_call: TRBD1; cdr3_length: 18; clone_size: many; cdr3_nt: TGTGCCAGCAGCTTTCGGGGCAGGGTGGGACAGCATAATTCACCCCTCCACTTT; cdr3_aa: CASSFRGRVGQHNSPLHF
j_call: TRBJ2-7; v_call: TRBV4-1; d_call: TRBD1; cdr3_length: 18; clone_size: many; cdr3_nt: TGCGCCAGCAGCCACCGATCCCCCGGGACAGGGCCCTCCTACGAGCAGTACTTC; cdr3_aa: CASSHRSPGTGPSYEQYF
j_call: TRBJ2-3; v_call: TRBV6-4; d_call: NA; cdr3_length: 13; clone_size: many; cdr3_nt: TGTGCCAGCAGTAGGGACTTTTCAGATACGCAGTATTTT; cdr3_aa: CASSRDFSDTQYF
j_call: TRBJ2-3; v_call: TRBV19; d_call: NA; cdr3_length: 17; clone_size: few; cdr3_nt: TGTGCCAGTAGTCTTACCATCCGGGACACTTACACAGATACGCAGTATTTT; cdr3_aa: CASSLTIRDTYTDTQYF
j_call: TRBJ1-5; v_call: TRBV12-3/TRBV12-4; d_call: NA; cdr3_length: 13; clone_size: many; cdr3_nt: TGTGCCAGCTCCGACAGGCCTAATCAGCCCCAGCATTTT; cdr3_aa: CASSDRPNQPQHF
j_call: TRBJ2-3; v_call: TRBV19; d_call: NA; cdr3_length: 15; clone_size: many; cdr3_nt: TGTGCCAGTAGTATAGGCCAGGGTCGCACAGATACGCAGTATTTT; cdr3_aa: CASSIGQGRTDTQYF
j_call: TRBJ1-2; v_call: TRBV20-1; d_call: NA; cdr3_length: 15; clone_size: few; cdr3_nt: TGCAGTGCTAGTCAAGGACAGCTAACCAACTATGGCTACACCTTC; cdr3_aa: CSASQGQLTNYGYTF
j_call: TRBJ2-7; v_call: TRBV7-8; d_call: NA; cdr3_length: 16; clone_size: NA; cdr3_nt: TGTGCCAGCAGCTTAGTTTATGCTGCCAGGCCGTACGAGCAGTACTTC; cdr3_aa: CASSLVYAARPYEQYF
j_call: TRBJ2-1; v_call: TRBV4-1; d_call: TRBD2; cdr3_length: 16; clone_size: NA; cdr3_nt: TGCGCCAGCAGCCAAGTGAGACTAGCAAAATACAATGAGCAGTTCTTC; cdr3_aa: CASSQVRLAKYNEQFF
j_call: TRBJ2-7; v_call: TRBV6-5; d_call: TRBD1; cdr3_length: 12; clone_size: medium-sized; cdr3_nt: TGTGCCAGCGGGGACAGGGGACACGAGCAGTACTTC; cdr3_aa: CASGDRGHEQYF
j_call: TRBJ2-7; v_call: TRBV20-1; d_call: TRBD2; cdr3_length: 16; clone_size: NA; cdr3_nt: TGCAGTGCTAGGGGGATGACTAGCGGGAGGGGCCACGAGCAGTACTTC; cdr3_aa: CSARGMTSGRGHEQYF
j_call: TRBJ2-3; v_call: TRBV3-2; d_call: NA; cdr3_length: 13; clone_size: NA; cdr3_nt: TGTGCCAGCAGCCCCTACAGTACAGATACGCAGTATTTT; cdr3_aa: CASSPYSTDTQYF
j_call: TRBJ2-7; v_call: TRBV7-9; d_call: NA; cdr3_length: 14; clone_size: once; cdr3_nt: TGTGCCAGCAGCCCGCCAGGTTCGCCCTACGAGCAGTACTTC; cdr3_aa: CASSPPGSPYEQYF
j_call: TRBJ2-7; v_call: TRBV4-1; d_call: TRBD2; cdr3_length: 12; clone_size: NA; cdr3_nt: TGCGCCAGCAGCCCGGGGACTAGCGAGCAGTACTTC; cdr3_aa: CASSPGTSEQYF
j_call: TRBJ2-7; v_call: TRBV20-1; d_call: NA; cdr3_length: 13; clone_size: NA; cdr3_nt: TGCAGTGCTAGGAGTCCAGACGTCTACGCGCAGTACTTC; cdr3_aa: CSARSPDVYAQYF
j_call: TRBJ1-2; v_call: TRBV19; d_call: NA; cdr3_length: 13; clone_size: NA; cdr3_nt: TGTGCCAGTAGTGGGACACCCCTCTATGGCTACACCTTC; cdr3_aa: CASSGTPLYGYTF
j_call: TRBJ2-5; v_call: TRBV5-4; d_call: NA; cdr3_length: 17; clone_size: once; cdr3_nt: TGTGCCAGCAGCAAACTGGGACCGGGGGCGATGATTGAGACCCAGTACTTC; cdr3_aa: CASSKLGPGAMIETQYF
j_call: TRBJ1-5; v_call: TRBV6-5; d_call: NA; cdr3_length: 13; clone_size: many; cdr3_nt: TGTGCCAGCAGTCACTCGTATCCCTCCCCCCAGCATTTT; cdr3_aa: CASSHSYPSPQHF
j_call: TRBJ1-6; v_call: TRBV20-1; d_call: NA; cdr3_length: 13; clone_size: NA; cdr3_nt: TGCAGTGCTAGACGGGGGAGAAATTCACCCCTCCACTTT; cdr3_aa: CSARRGRNSPLHF
j_call: TRBJ1-5; v_call: TRBV5-6; d_call: NA; cdr3_length: 14; clone_size: many; cdr3_nt: TGTGCCAGCAGTCCTCAGGGTTCGAATCAGCCCCAGCATTTT; cdr3_aa: CASSPQGSNQPQHF
j_call: TRBJ2-5; v_call: TRBV10-3; d_call: NA; cdr3_length: 16; clone_size: many; cdr3_nt: TGTGCCATCAGTTCGTCGCTGGGTGGGGGTGAAGAGACCCAGTACTTC; cdr3_aa: CAISSSLGGGEETQYF
j_call: TRBJ2-7; v_call: TRBV29-1; d_call: NA; cdr3_length: 13; clone_size: few; cdr3_nt: TGCAGTGCGCGTGGGGACACTTCCTACGAGCAGTACTTC; cdr3_aa: CSARGDTSYEQYF
j_call: TRBJ2-3; v_call: TRBV6-1; d_call: TRBD1; cdr3_length: 15; clone_size: NA; cdr3_nt: TGTGCCAGCAGTCACCGGGACAGGGGACAAGATACGCAGTATTTT; cdr3_aa: CASSHRDRGQDTQYF
j_call: TRBJ2-7; v_call: TRBV11-3; d_call: TRBD2; cdr3_length: 16; clone_size: NA; cdr3_nt: TGTGCCAGCAGCCACGGGGGGAGCGGGAGGTCCCACGAGCAGTACTTC; cdr3_aa: CASSHGGSGRSHEQYF
j_call: TRBJ2-5; v_call: TRBV7-6; d_call: NA; cdr3_length: 14; clone_size: NA; cdr3_nt: TGTGCCAGCAGCTCCTACGAGGGTCCAGAGACCCAGTACTTC; cdr3_aa: CASSSYEGPETQYF
j_call: TRBJ2-7; v_call: TRBV27; d_call: TRBD1; cdr3_length: 14; clone_size: many; cdr3_nt: TGTGCCAGCAGTGGACAGGGGAGCTCCTACGAGCAGTACTTC; cdr3_aa: CASSGQGSSYEQYF
j_call: TRBJ1-2; v_call: TRBV9; d_call: NA; cdr3_length: 17; clone_size: NA; cdr3_nt: TGTGCCAGCAGCCCAGACCCAGACAGGCTATGGGGTAACGGCTACACCTTC; cdr3_aa: CASSPDPDRLWGNGYTF
j_call: TRBJ2-2; v_call: TRBV4-3; d_call: NA; cdr3_length: 13; clone_size: NA; cdr3_nt: TGCGCCAGCAGCCAAGATGTATCCGGGGAGCTGTTTTTT; cdr3_aa: CASSQDVSGELFF
j_call: TRBJ2-1; v_call: TRBV6-2/TRBV6-3; d_call: NA; cdr3_length: 13; clone_size: many; cdr3_nt: TGTGCCAGCAGCCAGGACAGTTACAATGAGCAGTTCTTC; cdr3_aa: CASSQDSYNEQFF
j_call: TRBJ2-5; v_call: TRBV4-1; d_call: NA; cdr3_length: 15; clone_size: medium-sized; cdr3_nt: TGCGCCAGCAGCCAACAGGCTAGCGCGTGGGAGACCCAGTACTTC; cdr3_aa: CASSQQASAWETQYF
j_call: TRBJ2-1; v_call: TRBV29-1; d_call: NA; cdr3_length: 12; clone_size: NA; cdr3_nt: TGCAGCGCCCTCCGGGCCCCCAATGAGCAGTTCTTC; cdr3_aa: CSALRAPNEQFF
j_call: TRBJ2-3; v_call: TRBV20-1; d_call: TRBD2; cdr3_length: 14; clone_size: NA; cdr3_nt: TGCAGTGCTAGACGAGCGGGGGGCACAGATACGCAGTATTTT; cdr3_aa: CSARRAGGTDTQYF
j_call: TRBJ2-7; v_call: TRBV7-8; d_call: NA; cdr3_length: 15; clone_size: NA; cdr3_nt: TGTGCCAGCAGCCAGAGGACGGTGGGAGCCTACGAGCAGTACTTC; cdr3_aa: CASSQRTVGAYEQYF
j_call: TRBJ2-5; v_call: TRBV9; d_call: TRBD1; cdr3_length: 15; clone_size: NA; cdr3_nt: TGTGCCAGCAGCGAAGGGACAGGGGCTCAAGAGACCCAGTACTTC; cdr3_aa: CASSEGTGAQETQYF
j_call: TRBJ2-2; v_call: TRBV20-1; d_call: NA; cdr3_length: 14; clone_size: medium-sized; cdr3_nt: TGCAGTGCTCCACTTCGACAGGTTGCCGGGGAGCTGTTTTTT; cdr3_aa: CSAPLRQVAGELFF
j_call: TRBJ1-2; v_call: TRBV4-3; d_call: TRBD1; cdr3_length: 16; clone_size: NA; cdr3_nt: TGCGCCAGCAGCCAAGAGGCGGGGGGGACAGGCTATGGCTACACCTTC; cdr3_aa: CASSQEAGGTGYGYTF
j_call: TRBJ2-3; v_call: TRBV7-2; d_call: NA; cdr3_length: 14; clone_size: NA; cdr3_nt: TGTGCCAGCAGCCCGACGACTAGCACAGATACGCAGTATTTT; cdr3_aa: CASSPTTSTDTQYF
j_call: TRBJ2-1; v_call: TRBV19; d_call: NA; cdr3_length: 15; clone_size: medium-sized; cdr3_nt: TGTGCCAGTAGTAGGATTGAGGGATCGGGCAATGAGCAGTTCTTC; cdr3_aa: CASSRIEGSGNEQFF
j_call: TRBJ2-7; v_call: TRBV11-3; d_call: NA; cdr3_length: 9; clone_size: once; cdr3_nt: TGTGCCAGGGGGTGGGAGCAGTACTTC; cdr3_aa: CARGWEQYF
j_call: TRBJ2-4; v_call: TRBV11-3; d_call: NA; cdr3_length: 14; clone_size: NA; cdr3_nt: TGTGCCGGGTTTATCCCAAAGCCCTATAACATTCAGTACTTC; cdr3_aa: CAGFIPKPYNIQYF
j_call: TRBJ2-7; v_call: TRBV12-3/TRBV12-4; d_call: TRBD2; cdr3_length: 18; clone_size: NA; cdr3_nt: TGTGCCAGCAGCGCTGACCTTGGGGCTAGCGGGAGCGGGGACGAGCAGTACTTC; cdr3_aa: CASSADLGASGSGDEQYF
j_call: TRBJ1-3; v_call: TRBV19; d_call: NA; cdr3_length: 15; clone_size: NA; cdr3_nt: TGTGCCGTAGAGACTGACAGAATCTCTGGAAACACCATATATTTT; cdr3_aa: CAVETDRISGNTIYF
j_call: TRBJ2-7; v_call: TRBV28; d_call: NA; cdr3_length: 16; clone_size: NA; cdr3_nt: TGTGCCAGCAGTCAAGATCCTTCGACGGGTTACTACGAGCAGTACTTC; cdr3_aa: CASSQDPSTGYYEQYF
j_call: TRBJ2-5; v_call: TRBV7-9; d_call: TRBD2; cdr3_length: 14; clone_size: NA; cdr3_nt: TGTGCCAGCAGCTTAGGACTAGCGGGACAGACCCAGTACTTC; cdr3_aa: CASSLGLAGQTQYF
j_call: TRBJ2-3; v_call: TRBV19; d_call: TRBD2; cdr3_length: 16; clone_size: NA; cdr3_nt: TGTGCCAGTAGTATTGGACTAGCGGGCTCTGCAGATACGCAGTATTTT; cdr3_aa: CASSIGLAGSADTQYF
j_call: TRBJ1-3; v_call: TRBV5-1; d_call: NA; cdr3_length: 14; clone_size: many; cdr3_nt: TGCGCCAGCAGCAGAGGGGTCTCTGGAAACACCATATATTTT; cdr3_aa: CASSRGVSGNTIYF
j_call: TRBJ2-7; v_call: TRBV15; d_call: TRBD1; cdr3_length: 14; clone_size: NA; cdr3_nt: TGTGCCACCAGCTTACGGGGACAGCCTTACGAGCAGTACTTC; cdr3_aa: CATSLRGQPYEQYF
j_call: TRBJ1-6; v_call: TRBV4-2; d_call: NA; cdr3_length: 14; clone_size: many; cdr3_nt: TGTGCCAGCAGCGGTGGCAGGGTGGCTTCCCCCCTCCACTTT; cdr3_aa: CASSGGRVASPLHF
j_call: TRBJ1-2; v_call: TRBV5-6; d_call: NA; cdr3_length: 14; clone_size: medium-sized; cdr3_nt: TGTGCCAGCAGCTTGAAAGGCGGGATCCGTGGCTACACCTTC; cdr3_aa: CASSLKGGIRGYTF
j_call: TRBJ2-3; v_call: TRBV11-3; d_call: NA; cdr3_length: 14; clone_size: many; cdr3_nt: TGTGCCAGCAGCTTTTCCGGTAGCACAGATACGCAGTATTTT; cdr3_aa: CASSFSGSTDTQYF
j_call: TRBJ1-2; v_call: TRBV2; d_call: TRBD1; cdr3_length: 15; clone_size: NA; cdr3_nt: TGTGCCAGAATTAGGACAGGGGGCAGCAACTATGGCTACACCTTC; cdr3_aa: CARIRTGGSNYGYTF
j_call: TRBJ1-2; v_call: TRBV6-2/TRBV6-3; d_call: NA; cdr3_length: 15; clone_size: NA; cdr3_nt: TGTGCCAGCAGTTACAACACAGGAAGGCACTATGGCTACACCTTC; cdr3_aa: CASSYNTGRHYGYTF
j_call: TRBJ1-1; v_call: TRBV2; d_call: TRBD1; cdr3_length: 15; clone_size: few; cdr3_nt: TGTGCCAGCTTGAAAGGCCGAGGACAGGGTAATGAAGCTTTCTTT; cdr3_aa: CASLKGRGQGNEAFF
j_call: TRBJ1-1; v_call: TRBV29-1; d_call: TRBD1; cdr3_length: 13; clone_size: NA; cdr3_nt: TGCAGCGTCAGGGACAGGGGAGGCACTGAAGCTTTCTTT; cdr3_aa: CSVRDRGGTEAFF
j_call: TRBJ2-4; v_call: TRBV7-2; d_call: TRBD2; cdr3_length: 17; clone_size: many; cdr3_nt: TGTGCCAGCAGCCCCGGTCTGGGACTAGACTCCAAAAACATTCAGTACTTC; cdr3_aa: CASSPGLGLDSKNIQYF
j_call: TRBJ2-3; v_call: TRBV2; d_call: NA; cdr3_length: 13; clone_size: few; cdr3_nt: TGTGCCAGCAGTAAGGGGAGCACAGATACGCAGTATTTT; cdr3_aa: CASSKGSTDTQYF
j_call: TRBJ2-3; v_call: TRBV6-5; d_call: TRBD2; cdr3_length: 17; clone_size: many; cdr3_nt: TGTGCCAGCAGTTACCGGGGACTAGCTAAGGGCACAGATACGCAGTATTTT; cdr3_aa: CASSYRGLAKGTDTQYF
j_call: TRBJ1-5; v_call: TRBV12-3/TRBV12-4; d_call: NA; cdr3_length: 15; clone_size: NA; cdr3_nt: TGTGCCAGCACCGCGGGAGGGGATAGCAATCAGCCCCAGCATTTT; cdr3_aa: CASTAGGDSNQPQHF
j_call: TRBJ2-1; v_call: TRBV4-3; d_call: TRBD1; cdr3_length: 18; clone_size: NA; cdr3_nt: TGCGCCAGCAGCCAAGATTTCGCTGGGACAGGCTCCTACAATGAGCAGTTCTTC; cdr3_aa: CASSQDFAGTGSYNEQFF
j_call: TRBJ2-1; v_call: TRBV20-1; d_call: TRBD2; cdr3_length: 15; clone_size: NA; cdr3_nt: TGCAGTGCTATAGACGGGAGGGCCCCCTACAATGAGCAGTTCTTC; cdr3_aa: CSAIDGRAPYNEQFF